This T cell receptor (beta chain) was documented in a study of T cells after yellow fever vaccination. This clonotype occurred a few times. Trimming removed 3 bases from V and 1 base from J, with 9 bases in between. There are 15 residues in the CDR3. CDR1 SGHVS and CDR2 FQNEAQ come from the germline V gene. A 5'RACE template-switching step, the method used to make TCR cDNA, added a universal primer site and UMIs. TCRdb called the 5' RACE reads again in MiXCR, with one record for every CDR3 protein. This table has some 400,000 distinct CDR3 sequences, around a sixth appearing once. This TCR derives from a young man who received the YFV17D yellow fever vaccine. The J gene is TRBJ2-2, the V gene TRBV7-8, with D possibly being TRBD1 (5 bases). Sequencing was performed on PBMCs, taken before the yellow fever booster vaccination. Here the CDR3 DNA reads TGTGCCAGCAGCTTTGCCAGGGTGAACACCGGGGAGCTGTTTTTT. This sequence encodes CASSFARVNTGELFF.